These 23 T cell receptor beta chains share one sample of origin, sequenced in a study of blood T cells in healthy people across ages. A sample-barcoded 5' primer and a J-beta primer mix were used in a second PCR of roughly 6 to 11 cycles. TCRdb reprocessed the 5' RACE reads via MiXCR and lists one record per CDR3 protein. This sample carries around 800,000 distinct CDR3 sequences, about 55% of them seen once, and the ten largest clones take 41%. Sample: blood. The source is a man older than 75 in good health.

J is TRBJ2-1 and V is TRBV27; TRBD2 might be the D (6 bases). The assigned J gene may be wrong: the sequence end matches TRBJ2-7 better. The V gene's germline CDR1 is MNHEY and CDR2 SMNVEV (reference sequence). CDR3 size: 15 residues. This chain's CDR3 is CASSLGGVAFNEQYF. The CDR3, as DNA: TGTGCCAGCAGTTTAGGCGGGGTTGCATTCAATGAGCAGTACTTC.

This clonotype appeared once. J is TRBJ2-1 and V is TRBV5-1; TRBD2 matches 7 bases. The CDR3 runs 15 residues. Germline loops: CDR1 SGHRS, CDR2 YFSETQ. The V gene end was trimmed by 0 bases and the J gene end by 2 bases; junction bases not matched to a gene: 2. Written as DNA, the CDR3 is TGCGCCAGCAGCTTGGCCCGGGAGGCCTACAATGAGCAGTTCTTC. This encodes CASSLAREAYNEQFF. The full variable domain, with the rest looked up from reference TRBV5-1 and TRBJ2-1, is KAGVTQTPRYLIKTRGQQVTLSCSPISGHRSVSWYQQTPGQGLQFLFEYFSETQRNKGNFPGRFSGRQFSNSRSEMNVSTLELGDSALYLCASSLAREAYNEQFFGPGTRLTVL.

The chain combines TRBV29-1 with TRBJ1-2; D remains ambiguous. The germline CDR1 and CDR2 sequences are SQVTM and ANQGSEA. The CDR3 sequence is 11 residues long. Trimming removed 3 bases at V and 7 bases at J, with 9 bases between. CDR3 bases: TGCAGCGTTGATGAAGGAGGTGGCTACACCTTC. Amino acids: CSVDEGGGYTF.

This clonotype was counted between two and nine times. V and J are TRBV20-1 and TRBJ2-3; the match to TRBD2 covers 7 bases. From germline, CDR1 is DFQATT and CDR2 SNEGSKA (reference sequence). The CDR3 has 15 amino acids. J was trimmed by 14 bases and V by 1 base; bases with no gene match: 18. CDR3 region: CSARVLAAHGRYAYF. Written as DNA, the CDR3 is TGCAGTGCTAGAGTCCTAGCGGCCCACGGGAGATACGCGTATTTT.

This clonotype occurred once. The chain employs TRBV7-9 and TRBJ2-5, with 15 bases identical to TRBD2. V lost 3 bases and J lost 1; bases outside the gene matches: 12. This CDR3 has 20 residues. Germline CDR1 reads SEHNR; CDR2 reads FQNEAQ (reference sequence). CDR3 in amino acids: CASSLGLAGGRRRSQETQYF. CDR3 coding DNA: TGTGCCAGCAGCTTGGGACTAGCGGGAGGTCGAAGGAGATCCCAAGAGACCCAGTACTTC.

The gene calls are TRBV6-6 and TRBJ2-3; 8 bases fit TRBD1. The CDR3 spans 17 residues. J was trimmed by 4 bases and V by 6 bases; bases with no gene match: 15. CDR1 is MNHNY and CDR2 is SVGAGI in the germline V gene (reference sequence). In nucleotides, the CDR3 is TGTGCCAGCAGACCCGGGACAGGTTTTAGCCGTGCAGATACGCAGTATTTT. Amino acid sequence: CASRPGTGFSRADTQYF.

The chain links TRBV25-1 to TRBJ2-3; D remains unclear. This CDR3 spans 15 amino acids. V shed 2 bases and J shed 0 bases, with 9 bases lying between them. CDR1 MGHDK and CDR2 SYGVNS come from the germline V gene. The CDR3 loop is CASSEGTRSTDTQYF. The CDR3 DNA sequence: TGTGCCAGCAGTGAAGGAACACGTAGCACAGATACGCAGTATTTT.

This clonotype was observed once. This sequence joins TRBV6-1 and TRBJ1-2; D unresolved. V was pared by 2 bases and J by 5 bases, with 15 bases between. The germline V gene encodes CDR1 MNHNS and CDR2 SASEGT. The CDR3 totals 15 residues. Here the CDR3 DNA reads TGTGCCAGCAGTGAATTCAAGAGCGATGGTTATGGCTACACCTTC. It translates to CASSEFKSDGYGYTF.

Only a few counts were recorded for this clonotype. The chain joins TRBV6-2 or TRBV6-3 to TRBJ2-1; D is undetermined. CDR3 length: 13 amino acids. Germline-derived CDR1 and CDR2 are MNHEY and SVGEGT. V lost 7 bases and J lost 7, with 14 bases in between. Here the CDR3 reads CASTKSGTNEQFF. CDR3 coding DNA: TGTGCCAGCACCAAAAGTGGTACTAATGAGCAGTTCTTC.

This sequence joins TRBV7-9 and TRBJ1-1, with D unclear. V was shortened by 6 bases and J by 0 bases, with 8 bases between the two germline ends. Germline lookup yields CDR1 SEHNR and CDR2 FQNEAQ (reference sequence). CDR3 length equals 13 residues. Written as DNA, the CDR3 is TGTGCCAGCAGAGGGCTATTGAACACTGAAGCTTTCTTT. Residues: CASRGLLNTEAFF. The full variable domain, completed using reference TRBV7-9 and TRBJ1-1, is DTGVSQNPRHKITKRGQNVTFRCDPISEHNRLYWYRQTLGQGPEFLTYFQNEAQLEKSRLLSDRFSAERPKGSFSTLEIQRTEQGDSAMYLCASRGLLNTEAFFGQGTRLTVV.

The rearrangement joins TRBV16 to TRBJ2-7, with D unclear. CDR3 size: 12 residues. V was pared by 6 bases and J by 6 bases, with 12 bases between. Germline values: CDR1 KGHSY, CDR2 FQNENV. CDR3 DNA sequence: TGTGCCAGCAGTCGCGTGGGGTTCGAGCAGTACTTC. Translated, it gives CASSRVGFEQYF.

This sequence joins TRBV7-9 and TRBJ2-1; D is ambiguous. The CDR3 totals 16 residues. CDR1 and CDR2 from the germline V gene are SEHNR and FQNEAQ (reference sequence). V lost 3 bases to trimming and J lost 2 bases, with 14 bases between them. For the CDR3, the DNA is TGTGCCAGCAGCTTGTTATTAAGGGCTACCTACAATGAGCAGTTCTTC. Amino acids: CASSLLLRATYNEQFF. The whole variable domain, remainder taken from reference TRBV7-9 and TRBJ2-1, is DTGVSQNPRHKITKRGQNVTFRCDPISEHNRLYWYRQTLGQGPEFLTYFQNEAQLEKSRLLSDRFSAERPKGSFSTLEIQRTEQGDSAMYLCASSLLLRATYNEQFFGPGTRLTVL.

CDR3 sequence reads: CASSLGEGDYGYTF. Written as DNA, the CDR3 is TGTGCCAGCAGCTTGGGTGAGGGTGACTATGGCTACACCTTC. The rearrangement joins TRBV13 to TRBJ1-2; D is unresolved. V shed 3 bases and J shed 3 bases, with 11 bases lying between them. The V gene's germline CDR1 is PRHDT and CDR2 FYEKMQ (reference sequence). This CDR3 has 14 amino acids.

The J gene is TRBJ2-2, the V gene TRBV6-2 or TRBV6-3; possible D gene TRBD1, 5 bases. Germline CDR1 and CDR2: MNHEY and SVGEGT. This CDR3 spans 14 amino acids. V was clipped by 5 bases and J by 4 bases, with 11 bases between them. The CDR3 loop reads CASSARVSTGELFF. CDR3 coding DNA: TGTGCCAGCAGTGCCAGGGTGTCCACCGGGGAGCTGTTTTTT.

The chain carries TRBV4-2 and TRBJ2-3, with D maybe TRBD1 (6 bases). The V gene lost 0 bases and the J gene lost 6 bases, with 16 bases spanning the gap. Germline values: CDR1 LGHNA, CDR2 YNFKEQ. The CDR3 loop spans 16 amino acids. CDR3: CASSQDRGRGPDTQYF. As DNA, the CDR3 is TGTGCCAGCAGCCAAGATAGGGGCAGGGGCCCCGATACGCAGTATTTT.

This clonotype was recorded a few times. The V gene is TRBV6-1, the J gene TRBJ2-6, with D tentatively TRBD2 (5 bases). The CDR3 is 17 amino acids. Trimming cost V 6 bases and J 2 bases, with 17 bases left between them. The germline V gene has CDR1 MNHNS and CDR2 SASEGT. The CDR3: CASRVKSGKAGANVLTF. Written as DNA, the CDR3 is TGTGCCAGCAGAGTTAAGTCGGGGAAGGCTGGGGCCAACGTCCTGACTTTC.

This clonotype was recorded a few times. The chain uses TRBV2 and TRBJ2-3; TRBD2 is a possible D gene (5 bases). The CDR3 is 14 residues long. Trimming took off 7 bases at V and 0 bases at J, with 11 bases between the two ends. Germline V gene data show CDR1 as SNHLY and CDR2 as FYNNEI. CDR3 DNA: TGTGCCAGCAACGAACTAGGAAGCACAGATACGCAGTATTTT. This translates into CASNELGSTDTQYF.

The CDR3 nucleotides read TGTGCCAGCAGCCAAGGCCACGACAGTTTTATGAGGTTCTTC. Protein sequence: CASSQGHDSFMRFF. The chain links TRBV3-1 to TRBJ2-1, with D possibly being TRBD1 (5 bases). The CDR3 spans 14 residues. Trimming removed 1 base at V and 15 bases at J, with 19 bases between. Looked up from germline, CDR1 is LGHDT and CDR2 is YNNKEL (reference sequence).

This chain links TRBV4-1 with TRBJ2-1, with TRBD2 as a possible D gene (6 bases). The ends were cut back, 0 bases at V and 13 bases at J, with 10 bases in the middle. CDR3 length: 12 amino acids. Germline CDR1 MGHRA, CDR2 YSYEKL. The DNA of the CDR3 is TGCGCCAGCAGCCAAGAGGCCGGGGGACAGTTCTTC. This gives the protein CASSQEAGGQFF.

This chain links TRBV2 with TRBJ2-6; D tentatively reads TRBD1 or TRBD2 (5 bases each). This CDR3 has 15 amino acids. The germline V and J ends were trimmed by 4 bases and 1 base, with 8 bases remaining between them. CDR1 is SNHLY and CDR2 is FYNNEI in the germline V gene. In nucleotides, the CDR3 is TGTGCCAGCAGTGTAGAGGGGTCTGGGGCCAACGTCCTGACTTTC. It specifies CASSVEGSGANVLTF. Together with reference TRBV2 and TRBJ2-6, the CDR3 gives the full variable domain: EPEVTQTPSHQVTQMGQEVILRCVPISNHLYFYWYRQILGQKVEFLVSFYNNEISEKSEIFDDQFSVERPDGSNFTLKIRSTKLEDSAMYFCASSVEGSGANVLTFGAGSRLTVL.

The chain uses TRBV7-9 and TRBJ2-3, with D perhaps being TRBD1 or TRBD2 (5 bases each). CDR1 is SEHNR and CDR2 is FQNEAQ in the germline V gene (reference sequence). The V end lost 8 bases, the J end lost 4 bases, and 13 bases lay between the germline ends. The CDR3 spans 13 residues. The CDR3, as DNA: TGTGCCAGCTGTCTAGTGGGGGCAGATACGCAGTATTTT. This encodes CASCLVGADTQYF.

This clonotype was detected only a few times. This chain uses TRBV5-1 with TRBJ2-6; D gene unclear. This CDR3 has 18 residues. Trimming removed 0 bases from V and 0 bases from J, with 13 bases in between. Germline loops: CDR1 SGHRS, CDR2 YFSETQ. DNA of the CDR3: TGCGCCAGCAGCTTGGTTCCTCCGGGTACCTCTGGGGCCAACGTCCTGACTTTC. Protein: CASSLVPPGTSGANVLTF.

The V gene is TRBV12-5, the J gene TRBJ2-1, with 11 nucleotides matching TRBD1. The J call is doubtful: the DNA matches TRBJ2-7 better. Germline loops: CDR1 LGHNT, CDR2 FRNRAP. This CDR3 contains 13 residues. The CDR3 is CASARTGGFEQYF. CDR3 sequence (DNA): TGTGCTAGTGCCAGGACAGGGGGCTTCGAGCAGTACTTC.